This TCR beta chain stems from a study of cytomegalovirus exposure and HLA in healthy donors. PCR amplification relied on 60 Vbeta primers (plus 13 Jbeta primers). Assay used: immunoSEQ multiplex PCR; TCRdb lists only in-frame clones, some missing. The sample lists fewer than 200,000 clones, over 75% occurring once. Whole-study findings and limits: A later analysis showed that HLA-associated TCR beta chains had undergone more clonal expansion than equally common others.

Germline CDR1 reads SGHTA; CDR2 reads FQGNSA. The CDR3 covers 16 residues. Trimming removed 1 base from V and 4 bases from J, with 16 bases in between. Concerning this clone: The antigen is unknown.

Sequenced sample: PBMCs. The sequence was collected from a male donor in good health and CMV-seronegative. The chain is built from TRBV7-2 and TRBJ1-2, with D hard to call. CDR3 coding DNA: TGTGCCAGCAGCTTAGACTTCCCCCTGGAGATCTATGGCTACACCTTC. Its protein is CASSLDFPLEIYGYTF.